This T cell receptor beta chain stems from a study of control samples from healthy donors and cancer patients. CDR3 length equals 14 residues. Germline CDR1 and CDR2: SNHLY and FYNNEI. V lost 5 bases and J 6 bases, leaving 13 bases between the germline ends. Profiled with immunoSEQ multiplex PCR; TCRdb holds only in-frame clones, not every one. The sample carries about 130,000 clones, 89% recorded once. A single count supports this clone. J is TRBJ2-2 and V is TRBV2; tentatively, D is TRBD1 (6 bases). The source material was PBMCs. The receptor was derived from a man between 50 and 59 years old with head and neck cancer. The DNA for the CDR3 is TGTGCCAGCAGTAAGAGGACAGCTCCCGGGGAGCTGTTTTTT. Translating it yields CASSKRTAPGELFF.